The 16 T cell receptor beta chains below come from one sample, sequenced in a study of tumor-infiltrating lymphocytes in primary liver carcinoma. The approximately 20-31 mg bulk tissue piece was not sorted before simultaneous RNA and DNA extraction. TCR beta cDNA was made from around 460 ng total RNA with a constant-region primer. A slightly modified ARM-PCR protocol with three nested multiplex PCR rounds produced these TCR beta libraries. In the first two PCR rounds, TRBV1-TRBV30 forward primers were paired with a C-beta reverse primer, and each round lasted around 10 cycles. A single record per CDR3 protein comes from TCRdb applying MiXCR to the multiplex PCR reads. The repertoire has 75,000 or so distinct CDR3 sequences, approximately 70% of them found once; the top ten carry 25% to 30%. The sequencing input was liver tumor tissue from sampling region 4. Subset: tumor region T4, right-lateral pole. Receptors originate from a man in his forties with primary liver carcinoma and hepatitis B virus infection.

On this clonotype: At one end the junction does not follow the germline gene, possibly because of a read error. The CDR3 is CASSYSRDRGVSTGELFF. The CDR3 bases are TGCGCCAGCAGTTACTCACGGGACAGGGGGGTGAGCACCGGGGAGCTGTTTTTT. The chain links TRBV6-6 to TRBJ2-2; 11 nucleotides align to TRBD1. Germline CDR1 reads MNHNY; CDR2 reads SVGAGI (reference sequence). The CDR3 has 18 amino acids.

This clonotype has a handful of counts. The V call is TRBV7-9, the J call TRBJ2-1; 11 bases fit TRBD2. The CDR3 is 15 amino acids. CDR1 and CDR2 (germline): SEHNR, FQNEAQ (reference sequence). Trimming at V came to 7 bases and at J to 5 bases, leaving 7 bases not matched to a gene. CDR3 DNA sequence: TGTGCCAGCATCTCTAGCGGGAGGTTTCACAATGAGCAGTTCTTC. This encodes CASISSGRFHNEQFF.

With regard to this clonotype: Here the CDR3 omits its conserved ending phenylalanine or tryptophan, so a read error is the likely source. Here the CDR3 DNA reads TGTGCCACCAGTGAAACAGGGGGGAGCACAGATACACAGTATTAT. This translates into CATSETGGSTDTQYY. The chain uses TRBV24-1 and TRBJ2-3, with 8 bases lining up with TRBD1. Germline V lookup: CDR1 KGHDR, CDR2 SFDVKD. The CDR3 spans 15 residues.

Note on this clonotype: In this CDR3 the conserved last residue, phenylalanine or tryptophan, is missing, so a read error is likely. The chain couples TRBV11-2 to TRBJ2-7; D could derive from TRBD1 or TRBD2 (6 bases each). Trimming left V 4 bases short and J 5 bases short, with 24 bases between. The CDR3 covers 17 residues. Germline V gives CDR1 SGHAT, CDR2 FQNNGV. CDR3 in DNA: TGTGCCAGCAGCTCCCGGACCGGGGGCCCTAACAGACACGAGCAGTACTCC. This gives the protein CASSSRTGGPNRHEQYS.

A remark on this clonotype: This may be a read error: a much more frequent sequence differs by one nucleotide. The chain employs TRBV4-2 and TRBJ2-3; D is unclear. Germline V gives CDR1 LGHNA, CDR2 YNFKEQ. The CDR3 extends over 13 amino acids. CDR3 loop: CVSSQEQPGTQYF. CDR3 nucleotide sequence: TGTGTCAGCAGCCAAGAACAGCCAGGTACGCAGTATTTT.

To note about this clonotype: The conserved final phenylalanine or tryptophan is absent from the CDR3, which likely points to a read error. The rearrangement links TRBV6-6 to TRBJ2-1; 10 bases are shared with TRBD2. V dropped 7 bases and J dropped 2; count of bases not matched to a gene: 14. This CDR3 spans 18 amino acids. Germline V gives CDR1 MNHNY, CDR2 SVGAGI (reference sequence). DNA of the CDR3: TGTGCCAGCACGGGCGGCCTAGCGGGAGCAAAAACCTACAATGAGCAGTTCCTC. Amino acids: CASTGGLAGAKTYNEQFL.

The gene calls are TRBV6-1 and TRBJ2-2; the D gene could be TRBD1 or TRBD2 (5 bases each). Germline CDR1 is MNHNS and CDR2 is SASEGT. V dropped 11 bases and J dropped 0 bases, with 13 bases sitting between them. This CDR3 has 14 residues. The CDR3: CACLRDPNTGELFF. CDR3 coding DNA: TGTGCCTGCCTAAGGGACCCGAACACCGGGGAGCTGTTTTTT.

Concerning this clonotype: At one of its ends the junction is not consistent with the germline gene, which may arise from a read error. V usage is TRBV5-4 and J usage is TRBJ2-7; tentative D call: TRBD2 (5 bases). CDR1 SGHNT and CDR2 YYREEE come from the germline V gene (reference sequence). The CDR3 runs to 15 residues. For the CDR3, the DNA is TGTACCAGCAACTTGGGCGGGTTTGAGGTTGACGAGCAGTACTTC. Its translation: CTSNLGGFEVDEQYF.

About this clonotype: An end of the junction differs from the germline gene, which may be a read error. The J gene is TRBJ2-7, the V gene TRBV6-6; 8 bases map to TRBD1. CDR1 is MNHNY, CDR2 SVGAGI, per germline (reference sequence). The CDR3 extends over 13 amino acids. The CDR3 DNA sequence: TGTGCCAGCAGCAGGGACAGGAGCTACGAACAGTACTTC. Translated, it gives CASSRDRSYEQYF.

A note on this clonotype: This is likely a read error, given that the CDR3 carries no conserved phenylalanine or tryptophan at its end. V usage is TRBV29-1 and J usage is TRBJ2-7; D call uncertain. V was clipped by 8 bases and J by 0 bases, with 8 bases between them. The CDR3 is 11 residues long. Germline CDR1 reads SQVTM; CDR2 reads ANQGSEA. CDR3 in DNA: TGCAGCTTCTCCAACTCCTACGAGCAGTACTTA. As protein: CSFSNSYEQYL.

This clonotype has at least ten counts. J is TRBJ2-7 and V is TRBV7-9; 11 bases fit TRBD2. Per germline, CDR1 SEHNR and CDR2 FQNEAQ (reference sequence). V dropped 6 bases and J dropped 1; count of bases not matched to a gene: 11. This CDR3 spans 17 amino acids. The CDR3, as DNA: TGTGCCAGCAGACCCCCTCTCTCTAGCGGGGGGTCCTACGAGCAGTACTTC. This translates into CASRPPLSSGGSYEQYF.

The J gene is TRBJ1-1, the V gene TRBV5-4; 8 bases fit TRBD1. There are 15 residues in the CDR3. The germline gives CDR1 SGHNT, CDR2 YYREEE (reference sequence). CDR3 loop: CGSSLGQELNTEAFF. In DNA, the CDR3 is TGTGGTAGCAGTTTGGGACAGGAGTTGAACACTGAAGCTTTCTTT.

This chain connects TRBV4-2 to TRBJ2-1; possibly TRBD1 for D (5 bases). Germline CDR1 LGHNA, CDR2 YNFKEQ. The CDR3 extends over 14 amino acids. V lost 6 bases and J 13 bases, leaving 22 bases between the germline ends. CDR3 DNA sequence: TGTGCCAGCAGTCGAGATTCGGACAACCGGGCTCAGTTCTTC. Its translation is CASSRDSDNRAQFF.

This clonotype was counted a single time. The chain employs TRBV14 and TRBJ2-1; 12 bases line up with TRBD2. The V gene end was trimmed by 4 bases and the J gene end by 8 bases; junction bases not matched to a gene: 15. The CDR3 covers 18 residues. CDR1 SGHDN and CDR2 FVKESK come from the germline V gene. The CDR3 DNA reads TGTGCCAGCAGCCCCAGACTAGCGGGAGATCCTTTTAGCGATGAGCAGTTCTTC. It specifies CASSPRLAGDPFSDEQFF.

On this clonotype itself: This may arise from a read error, as a much more abundant clone is one base away. This chain uses TRBV6-5 with TRBJ1-1; TRBD1 aligns across 8 bases. Germline CDR1 is MNHEY and CDR2 is SVGAGI. The CDR3 extends over 14 amino acids. V was clipped by 4 bases and J by 12 bases; unmatched bases: 13. The CDR3 DNA reads as TGTGCCAGCAGTTTCTACAGGGGGACCTCTGGAACTTTCTTT. It translates to CASSFYRGTSGTFF.

The rearrangement joins TRBV6-1 to TRBJ2-3, with no clear D. The CDR3 consists of 13 residues. Trimming stripped 6 bases from V and 4 bases from J, with 11 bases between. Per germline, CDR1 MNHNS and CDR2 SASEGT. In nucleotides, the CDR3 is TGTGCCAGCAGAACCTACTTCGCAGATACGCAGTATTTT. It yields the protein CASRTYFADTQYF.